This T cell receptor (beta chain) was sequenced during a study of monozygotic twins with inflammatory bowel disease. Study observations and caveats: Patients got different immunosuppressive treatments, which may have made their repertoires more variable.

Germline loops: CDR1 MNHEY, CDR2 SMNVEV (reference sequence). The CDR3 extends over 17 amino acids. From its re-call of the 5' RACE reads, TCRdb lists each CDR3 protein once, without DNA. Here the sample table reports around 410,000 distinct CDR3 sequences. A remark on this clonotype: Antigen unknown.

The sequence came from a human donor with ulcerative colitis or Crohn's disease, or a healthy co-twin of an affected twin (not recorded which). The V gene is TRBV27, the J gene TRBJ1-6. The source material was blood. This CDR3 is CASSLSWESSYNSPLHF.